This note documents a single T cell receptor (beta chain) sequence. This clone has only one observation. No cognate antigen has been identified for it. Qualities for individual bases were not recorded, and no much larger clone is one base off. This sample is part of a study of PD-1 blockade in mismatch repair-deficient tumors listed by TCRdb under 2017. For context, the study as a whole: Between late 2013 and September 2016, 75 to 95 consecutive patients with 11 to 12 mismatch repair-deficient cancer types, all previously treated and progressing, were enrolled in the trial. Tumor-associated T cell clones in the peripheral blood of patients responding to PD-1 blockade were tracked using deep sequencing of TCR CDR3 regions. The study at large found these results: Rapid expansion after pembrolizumab followed by contraction, generally before radiologic responses, was shown by tumor-resident clones, which were often undetectable in blood before treatment.

Mismatch repair deficiency was established in every enrolled patient by polymerase chain reaction or immunohistochemistry. TCR sequencing was performed for three patients who responded to pembrolizumab therapy. The phase II trial prospectively tested pembrolizumab PD-1 blockade in advanced mismatch repair-deficient cancers regardless of tissue of origin. Peripheral blood T cell samples were collected serially, before PD-1 blockade began and at several time points afterward. Blood sampling times were reported as weeks after the first pembrolizumab dose. The protocol used for the library was the immunoSEQ multiplex PCR assay. This immuneACCESS table, as held by TCRdb, lists in-frame sequences with V and J called but not all clones. Of the missing ones, under half trace to an unresolved V gene in checked studies; the others have no known cause. This sample holds about 51,000 clones; roughly 80% were observed only once. The top ten constitute 3% to 3.5% of the sample.

The CDR3 numbers 14 residues from cysteine through phenylalanine. This entry keeps only the CDR3 DNA: 42 bases, framed from base 1. Taken from the germline V gene, the CDR1 and CDR2 loops are MDHEN and SYDVKM. At the junction V is shortened by 2 bases and J by 8 bases; bases outside the gene matches: 7. The chain links TRBV28 with TRBJ1-2; 8 central nucleotides agree with TRBD1. The receptor was derived from an adult with mismatch repair-deficient cancer. The sample here was peripheral blood, taken 4 weeks after starting pembrolizumab. The nucleotides are TGTGCCAGCAGTTTAATTGGACAGGGAAACGGCTACACCTTC. Translated, it reads CASSLIGQGNGYTF.